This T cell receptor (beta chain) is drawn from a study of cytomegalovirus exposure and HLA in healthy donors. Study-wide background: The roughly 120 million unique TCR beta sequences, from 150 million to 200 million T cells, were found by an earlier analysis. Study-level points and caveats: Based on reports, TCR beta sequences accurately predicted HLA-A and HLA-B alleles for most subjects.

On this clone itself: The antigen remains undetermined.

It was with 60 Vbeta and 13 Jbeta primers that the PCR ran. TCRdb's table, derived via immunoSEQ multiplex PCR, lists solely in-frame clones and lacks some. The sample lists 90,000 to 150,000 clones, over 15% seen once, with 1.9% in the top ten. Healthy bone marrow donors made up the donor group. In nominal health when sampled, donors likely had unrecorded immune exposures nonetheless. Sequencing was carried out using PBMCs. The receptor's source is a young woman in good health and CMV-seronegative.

This CDR3 reads CASSQREVGTDTQYF. As DNA, the CDR3 is TGTGCCAGCAGCCAACGCGAGGTGGGCACAGATACGCAGTATTTT. The V gene is TRBV4-2, the J gene TRBJ2-3; no reliable D call. Trimming took off 2 bases at V and 1 base at J, with 10 bases between the two ends. This CDR3 contains 15 residues. CDR1 LGHNA and CDR2 YNFKEQ come from the germline V gene.